This T cell receptor beta chain came from a study of Ad26.COV2.S vaccination and SARS-CoV-2 variants (dated by TCRdb to about 2021). With regard to the full study: Vaccine-arm donors were drawn from COV1001, a multicentre, randomized, double-blind, placebo-controlled phase I-IIa trial of Ad26.COV2.S in healthy adults. Ad26.COV2.S was given intramuscularly at 5x10^10 or 1x10^11 viral particles, as a single shot or as two shots 56 days apart. Throughout the experiments and outcome assessment, investigators stayed blinded to trial group allocation. TCRbeta repertoire sequencing served as the tool for gauging how specific and how broad the SARS-CoV-2-reactive T cell receptors were following Ad26.COV2.S vaccination. Trial participants were randomized into five groups of five, in which low-dose or high-dose Ad26.COV2.S was given once or twice, or placebo was given on both occasions. A total of approximately 30 samples were included in the TCR-sequenced set, comprising some 20 Ad26.COV2.S vaccine recipients, 5 placebo recipients and 8 SARS-CoV-2 convalescent individuals.

Notes on this clone: Its binding antigen is unknown. One base away there is no much larger clone; base qualities are not given.

The immunoSEQ Assay was used to sequence TCRbeta CDR3 regions. After extraction, genomic DNA underwent amplification by bias-controlled multiplex PCR, followed by high-throughput sequencing. The source study handled its data this way. To quantify the absolute abundance of every unique TCRbeta CDR3 region, sequences were collapsed and filtered. T cell fraction was estimated by normalization of TCRbeta template counts to usable DNA, with usable DNA being measured through amplification of reference genes present in all nucleated cells. Repertoire TCRs were annotated as SARS-CoV-2-specific by exact matching of V gene, CDR3 amino acid sequence and J gene to a known reactive TCR set. MIRA supplied the reference SARS-CoV-2 TCR set, which was filtered for enrichment in COVID-19-positive ImmuneCODE repertoires so that public or cross-reactive TCRs were removed. Based on the MIRA antigens, annotated TCRs were further analysed at the level of specific ORF or position within ORF. Depth was the summed frequency of annotated unique rearrangements, while breadth was defined as annotated unique rearrangements over total unique productive rearrangements. Group comparisons of TCR breadth used two-sided Wilcoxon rank-sum tests. TCRdb's version of the immuneACCESS table is confined to in-frame rearrangements and falls short of the full clone set. An unresolved V gene accounts for under half of the shortfall where checked; the remainder is of unknown origin. V and J calls plus clone size are reproduced from that table; the DNA served to infer D and trimming. Within this sample are 350,000 to 450,000 clones, with 83% of them counted one time only. Of the sample, approximately 7% is held by the ten largest clones.

The sample's treatment or condition, from its label and the paper: about 20 received Ad26.COV2.S at low or high dose, single or two shots; roughly 5 received placebo; per-sample allocation not given. For vaccine and placebo recipients, repertoires were sequenced using samples collected on day 63 after the first injection. In Cohort 1b, 25 adults aged 18-55 years were enrolled at a single site in Boston, USA, between 29 July and 7 August 2020. As a vaccine, Ad26.COV2.S was a replication-incompetent adenovirus type 26 vector that expressed a prefusion-stabilized SARS-CoV-2 spike protein derived from the original Wuhan strain. Results and caveats for the whole study, not just this receptor: The authors noted that the TCR breadth and depth analyses may have underestimated total T cell responses. Vaccine and placebo recipients had similar non-spike TCR breadth, a finding consistent with the vaccine containing only spike. Ad26.COV2.S recipients had higher spike-specific TCR breadth than placebo recipients (P = 0.0014). After vaccination, spike-specific CD8+ and CD4+ T cell responses were reported to show substantial breadth. The study was not powered to compare responses between vaccine doses or regimens.

Here the sequenced sample was peripheral blood, taken in a trial of Ad26.COV2.S vaccine versus placebo. The source of this sequence is a person between 18 and 60 years old who received the Ad26.COV2.S COVID-19 vaccine or a placebo.

The CDR3 corresponds to CASSNTGTTEAFF. The nucleotides are TGTGCCAGCAGTAATACAGGGACCACTGAAGCTTTCTTT. This sequence uses TRBV2 and TRBJ1-1; possibly the D gene is TRBD1, per 6 matching bases. V loses 5 bases, J loses 4 bases, and the germline ends lie 11 bases apart. CDR1 and CDR2 (SNHLY, FYNNEI) derive from the germline V gene. Including cysteine and phenylalanine, the CDR3 has 13 amino acids. Only the CDR3 region is kept as DNA, spanning 39 bases read in frame from base 1.